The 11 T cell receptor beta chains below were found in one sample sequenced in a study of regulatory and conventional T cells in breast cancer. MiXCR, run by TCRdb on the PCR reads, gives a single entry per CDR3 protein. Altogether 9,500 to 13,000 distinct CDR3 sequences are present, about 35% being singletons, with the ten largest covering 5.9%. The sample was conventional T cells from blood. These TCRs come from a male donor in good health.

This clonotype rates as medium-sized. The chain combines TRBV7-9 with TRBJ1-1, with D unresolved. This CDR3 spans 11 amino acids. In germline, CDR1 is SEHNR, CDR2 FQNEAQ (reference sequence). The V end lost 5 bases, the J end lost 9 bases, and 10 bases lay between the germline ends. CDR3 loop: CASSQATKAFF. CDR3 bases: TGTGCCAGCAGCCAGGCGACTAAAGCTTTCTTT. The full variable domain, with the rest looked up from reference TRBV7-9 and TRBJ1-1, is DTGVSQNPRHKITKRGQNVTFRCDPISEHNRLYWYRQTLGQGPEFLTYFQNEAQLEKSRLLSDRFSAERPKGSFSTLEIQRTEQGDSAMYLCASSQATKAFFGQGTRLTVV.

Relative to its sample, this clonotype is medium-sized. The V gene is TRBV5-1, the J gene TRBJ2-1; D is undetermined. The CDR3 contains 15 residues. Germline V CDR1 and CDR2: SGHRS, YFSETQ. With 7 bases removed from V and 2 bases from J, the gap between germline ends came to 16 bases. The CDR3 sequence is CASAIGGETYNEQFF. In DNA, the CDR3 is TGCGCCAGCGCCATCGGTGGGGAAACCTACAATGAGCAGTTCTTC.

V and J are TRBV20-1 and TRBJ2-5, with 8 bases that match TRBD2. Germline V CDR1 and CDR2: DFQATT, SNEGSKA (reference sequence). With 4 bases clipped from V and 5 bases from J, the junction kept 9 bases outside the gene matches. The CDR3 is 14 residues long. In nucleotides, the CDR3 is TGCAGTGCTACTACCGGGACTAGTCGGGAGACCCAGTACTTC. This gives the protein CSATTGTSRETQYF.

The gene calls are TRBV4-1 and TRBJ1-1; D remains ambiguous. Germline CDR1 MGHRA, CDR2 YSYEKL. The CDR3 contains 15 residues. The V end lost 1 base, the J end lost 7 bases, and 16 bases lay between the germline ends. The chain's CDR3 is CASSQGDWNWGEAFF. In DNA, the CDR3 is TGCGCCAGCAGCCAAGGAGACTGGAACTGGGGTGAAGCTTTCTTT.

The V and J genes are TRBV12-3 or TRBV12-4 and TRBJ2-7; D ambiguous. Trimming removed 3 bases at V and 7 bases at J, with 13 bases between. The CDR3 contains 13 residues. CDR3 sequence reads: CASSFNPVREQYF. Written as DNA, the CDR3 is TGTGCCAGCAGTTTTAACCCCGTGAGGGAGCAGTACTTC.

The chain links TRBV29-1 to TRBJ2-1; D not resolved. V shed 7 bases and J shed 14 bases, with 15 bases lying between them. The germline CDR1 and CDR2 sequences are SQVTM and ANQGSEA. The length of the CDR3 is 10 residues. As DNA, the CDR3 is TGCAGCGCCACAAGGGCGGAAGAGTTCTTC. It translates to CSATRAEEFF.

The CDR3 sequence: CASSPHLGQGNEQYF. DNA for the CDR3: TGTGCCAGCAGCCCCCATCTCGGACAGGGTAACGAGCAGTACTTC. This chain links TRBV7-2 with TRBJ2-7; 8 bases line up with TRBD1. Germline loops: CDR1 SGHTA, CDR2 FQGNSA. After removal of 5 bases from V and 5 bases from J, the junction contained 11 bases not matched to a gene. The CDR3 consists of 15 residues.

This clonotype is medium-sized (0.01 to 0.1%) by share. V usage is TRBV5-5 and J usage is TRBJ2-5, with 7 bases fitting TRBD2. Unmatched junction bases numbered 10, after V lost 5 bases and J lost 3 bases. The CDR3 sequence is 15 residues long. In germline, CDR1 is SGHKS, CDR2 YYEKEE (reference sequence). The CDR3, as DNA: TGTGCCAGCAGGCCCCCCGGGACTATTAAAGAGACCCAGTACTTC. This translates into CASRPPGTIKETQYF.

CDR3 sequence reads: CASSLLAGISDTQYF. The DNA for the CDR3 is TGTGCCAGCAGCTTATTGGCAGGGATTTCCGATACGCAGTATTTT. The V and J genes are TRBV7-3 and TRBJ2-3; D might be TRBD1 (5 bases). V shed 2 bases and J shed 6 bases, with 15 bases lying between them. Looked up from germline, CDR1 is SGHTA and CDR2 is FQGTGA. This CDR3 region has 15 residues.

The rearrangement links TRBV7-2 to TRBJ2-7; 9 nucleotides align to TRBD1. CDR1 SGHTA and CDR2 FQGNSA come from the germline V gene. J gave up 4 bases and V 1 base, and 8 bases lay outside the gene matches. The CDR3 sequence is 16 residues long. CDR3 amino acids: CASSLGRSTGGYEQYF. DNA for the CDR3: TGTGCCAGCAGCTTAGGGCGTTCGACAGGGGGTTACGAGCAGTACTTC. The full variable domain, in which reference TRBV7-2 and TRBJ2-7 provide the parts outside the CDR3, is GAGVSQSPSNKVTEKGKDVELRCDPISGHTALYWYRQSLGQGLEFLIYFQGNSAPDKSGLPSDRFSAERTGGSVSTLTIQRTQQEDSAVYLCASSLGRSTGGYEQYFGPGTRLTVT.

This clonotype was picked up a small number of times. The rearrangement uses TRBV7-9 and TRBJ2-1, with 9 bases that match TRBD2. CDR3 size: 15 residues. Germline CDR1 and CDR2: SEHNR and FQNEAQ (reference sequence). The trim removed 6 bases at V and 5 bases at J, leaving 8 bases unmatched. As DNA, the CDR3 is TGTGCCAGCAGACTGAAGCGGGGGGCAAACAATGAGCAGTTCTTC. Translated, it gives CASRLKRGANNEQFF.